The source of this TCR beta chain is a study of T cell repertoires in cytomegalovirus infection. This clonotype was found a few times. No antigen is known for it. The study's findings and limits: Public TCR beta family frequency separated CMV-and-HLA carriers, including in an independent cohort. The response measured ex vivo was dominated by TCR beta clonotypes (HLA-C-restricted and CMV-specific).

One entry per CDR3 protein, called by TCRdb with MiXCR from the reads. The repertoire holds fewer than 25,000 distinct CDR3 sequences, with 22% as singletons. Germline lookup yields CDR1 DFQATT and CDR2 SNEGSKA (reference sequence). The CDR3 loop spans 16 amino acids. Deletions cut 5 bases from V and 3 bases from J, with 20 bases between. Sample: CD8+ T cells from cultured PBMCs, taken from culture after CMV antigen stimulation. This sequence joins TRBV20-1 and TRBJ1-5; the D is unclear. The origin of this receptor is a human donor in good health (CMV status not recorded). Some clones in this sample may be carry-over from other donors' samples. The CDR3 sequence is CSAVLLGVRLNQPQHF. The CDR3 nucleotides are TGCAGTGCTGTTCTCTTAGGTGTCAGGCTCAATCAGCCCCAGCATTTT.